Sequencing of this T cell receptor beta chain was carried out in a study of cytomegalovirus exposure and HLA in healthy donors. Overall study context: In terms of ancestry, the Caucasian-associated cluster contained about 80% of the 300 to 400 genotyped donors. General observations from the study: Later analysis placed DRB1 highest and HLA-C lowest in TCR association rates, which differed by HLA locus. The study recorded 150 to 200 TCR beta chains that were cytomegalovirus-associated. The productive fraction for most TCR beta V segments was about 87% or about 30% in an earlier analysis.

In the case of this clone: As yet, its antigen is unknown.

The CDR3 loop spans 16 amino acids. Trimming took off 0 bases at V and 3 bases at J, with 13 bases between the two ends. CDR1 is LNHDA, CDR2 SQIVND, per germline (reference sequence). Primers for the PCR totalled 60 Vbeta and 13 Jbeta. Profiling relied on immunoSEQ multiplex PCR, and the TCRdb table lists in-frame clones only, not all of them. The table shows hundreds of thousands of clones, with less than 85% occurring only once. The sample was PBMCs. The V and J genes are TRBV19 and TRBJ2-3, with D perhaps TRBD2 (6 bases). The receptor was isolated from a girl aged 2 to 9 in good health and CMV-seronegative. The CDR3 DNA is TGTGCCAGTAGTATAGATAGCGGAGGTGGGACAGATACGCAGTATTTT. This gives the protein CASSIDSGGGTDTQYF.